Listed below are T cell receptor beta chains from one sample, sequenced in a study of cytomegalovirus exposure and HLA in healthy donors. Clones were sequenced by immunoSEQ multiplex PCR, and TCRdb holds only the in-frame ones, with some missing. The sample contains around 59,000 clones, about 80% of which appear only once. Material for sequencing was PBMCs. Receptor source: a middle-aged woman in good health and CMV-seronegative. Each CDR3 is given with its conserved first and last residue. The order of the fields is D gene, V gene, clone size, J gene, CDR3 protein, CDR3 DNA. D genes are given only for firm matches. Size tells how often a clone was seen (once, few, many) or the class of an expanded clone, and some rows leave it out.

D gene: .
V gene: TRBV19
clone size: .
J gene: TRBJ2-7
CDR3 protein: CASSIQGYEQYF
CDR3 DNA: TGTGCCAGTAGTATTCAGGGCTACGAGCAGTACTTC

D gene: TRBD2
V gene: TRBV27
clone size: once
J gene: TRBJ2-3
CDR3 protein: CASSRLTSGRVDTQYF
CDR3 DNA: TGTGCCAGCAGCCGCCTCACTAGCGGGAGGGTTGATACGCAGTATTTT

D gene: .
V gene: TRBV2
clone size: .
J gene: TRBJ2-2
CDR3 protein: CASSGRRLRTNTGGLFF
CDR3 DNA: TGTGCCAGCAGTGGACGCAGGCTTAGGACTAACACCGGGGGGCTGTTTTTT

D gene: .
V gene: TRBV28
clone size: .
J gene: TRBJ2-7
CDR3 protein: CASSGPGGRVYEQYF
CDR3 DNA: TGTGCCAGCAGTGGCCCGGGGGGCAGAGTCTACGAGCAGTACTTC

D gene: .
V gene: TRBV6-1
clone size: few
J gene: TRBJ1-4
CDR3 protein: CASSEVPATNEKLFF
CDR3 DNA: TGTGCCAGCAGTGAAGTACCGGCAACTAATGAAAAACTGTTTTTT

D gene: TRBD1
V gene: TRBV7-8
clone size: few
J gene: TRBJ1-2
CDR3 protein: CASSLVSVDRRYYGYTF
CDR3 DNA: TGTGCCAGCAGCTTAGTTAGTGTGGACAGGAGATACTATGGCTACACCTTC

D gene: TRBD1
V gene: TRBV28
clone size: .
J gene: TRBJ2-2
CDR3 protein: CASSSGQGMTGELFF
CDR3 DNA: TGTGCCAGCAGTTCGGGACAGGGAATGACCGGGGAGCTGTTTTTT

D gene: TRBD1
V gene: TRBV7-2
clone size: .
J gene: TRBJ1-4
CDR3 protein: CASSDRGREKLFF
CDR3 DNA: TGTGCCAGCAGCGACAGGGGGCGGGAAAAACTGTTTTTT

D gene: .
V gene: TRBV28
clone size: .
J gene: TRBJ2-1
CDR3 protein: CASSRLLDIDWLF
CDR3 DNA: TGTGCCAGCAGTCGTCTCTTGGACATTGATTGGCTCTTC

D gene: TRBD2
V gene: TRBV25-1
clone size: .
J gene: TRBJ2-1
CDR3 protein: CASSGTSGSPILYNEQFF
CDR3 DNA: TGTGCCAGCAGTGGGACTAGCGGGAGTCCAATTCTCTACAATGAGCAGTTCTTC

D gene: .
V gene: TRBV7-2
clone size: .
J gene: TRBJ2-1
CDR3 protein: CASSLNIAAYNEQFF
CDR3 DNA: TGTGCCAGCAGCTTAAATATAGCTGCCTACAATGAGCAGTTCTTC

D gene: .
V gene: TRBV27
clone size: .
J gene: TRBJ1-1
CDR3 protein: CASTFRGGQTEAFF
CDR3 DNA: TGTGCCAGCACGTTCCGGGGCGGACAGACCGAAGCTTTCTTT

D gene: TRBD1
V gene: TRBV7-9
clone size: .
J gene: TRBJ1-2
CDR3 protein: CSSSQPGQAYYGYTF
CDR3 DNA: TGTTCCAGCAGCCAGCCGGGACAGGCGTACTATGGCTACACCTTC

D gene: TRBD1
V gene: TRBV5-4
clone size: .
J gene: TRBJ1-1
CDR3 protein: CASSLPTGASMNTEAFF
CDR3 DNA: TGTGCCAGCAGCTTGCCCACAGGGGCTTCCATGAACACTGAAGCTTTCTTT

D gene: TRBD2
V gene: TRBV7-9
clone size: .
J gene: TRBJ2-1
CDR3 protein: CASSFSGRVDEQFF
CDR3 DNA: TGTGCCAGCAGCTTTAGCGGGAGAGTCGATGAGCAGTTCTTC

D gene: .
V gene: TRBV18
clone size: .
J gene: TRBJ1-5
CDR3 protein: CASSPGGGDQPQHF
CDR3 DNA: TGTGCCAGCTCACCTGGAGGAGGGGATCAGCCCCAGCATTTT